These T cell receptor beta chains were read from a single sample in a study of CD8 T cells in Susac syndrome. TCRdb called the immunoSEQ multiplex PCR reads again in MiXCR, with one record for every CDR3 protein. Of 250,000 to 300,000 distinct CDR3 sequences listed, approximately 85% are singletons. The source material was CD8+ T cells from PBMCs. The receptors shown here come from a human donor with multiple sclerosis. Each CDR3 is given with its conserved first and last residue. A D gene is named only where the DNA matches it firmly. A row's size may be missing; if present it is once, few, many or a size class.

v_gene,d_gene,j_gene,abundance,CDR3aa,CDR3nt
TRBV12-5,NA,TRBJ2-5,once,CASDPQETQYF,TGTGCTAGTGACCCCCAAGAGACCCAGTACTTC
TRBV4-3,NA,TRBJ2-1,NA,CASSQGISYNEQFF,TGCGCCAGCAGCCAAGGAATCTCATACAATGAGCAGTTCTTC
TRBV28,NA,TRBJ1-1,NA,CASSQAGVNTEAFF,TGTGCCAGCAGTCAGGCGGGGGTGAACACTGAAGCTTTCTTT
TRBV28,NA,TRBJ2-5,once,CASSYLPGDLPEGTETQYF,TGTGCCAGCAGTTACCTCCCGGGGGACTTGCCGGAGGGGACCGAGACCCAGTACTTC
TRBV24-1,NA,TRBJ2-1,once,CATSDFRQGHYNEQFF,TGTGCCACCAGTGATTTCCGGCAGGGGCACTACAATGAGCAGTTCTTC
TRBV27,TRBD1,TRBJ2-5,few,CASSWTGGQETQYF,TGTGCCAGCAGTTGGACAGGGGGCCAAGAGACCCAGTACTTC
TRBV27,NA,TRBJ2-2,NA,CASSLIGFANTGELFF,TGTGCCAGCAGTTTGATCGGTTTTGCGAACACCGGGGAGCTGTTTTTT
TRBV30,NA,TRBJ2-5,NA,CAWSFPLGGHQETQYF,TGTGCCTGGAGCTTTCCCTTGGGGGGGCACCAAGAGACCCAGTACTTC
TRBV27,NA,TRBJ1-1,NA,CASSLVTTWGNTEAFF,TGTGCCAGCAGTTTAGTTACAACGTGGGGGAACACTGAAGCTTTCTTT
TRBV7-9,NA,TRBJ2-4,NA,CASSLVLSDIQYF,TGTGCCAGCAGCTTAGTGCTTTCGGACATTCAGTACTTC
TRBV11-2,TRBD2,TRBJ2-7,once,CASSGTSGRTHEQYF,TGTGCCAGCAGCGGGACTAGCGGGAGGACCCACGAGCAGTACTTC
TRBV9,NA,TRBJ1-2,NA,CASSVRPGSGYTF,TGTGCCAGCAGCGTAAGACCCGGGAGTGGCTACACCTTC
TRBV10-3,TRBD1,TRBJ2-4,NA,CAISAGQLTNIQYF,TGTGCCATCAGTGCGGGACAGTTGACAAACATTCAGTACTTC
TRBV11-2,NA,TRBJ2-7,NA,CASSPTLGGPVYEQYF,TGTGCCAGCAGCCCAACGTTGGGGGGCCCAGTCTACGAGCAGTACTTC
TRBV28,NA,TRBJ1-1,NA,CASSLPREPRTEAFF,TGTGCCAGCAGTTTACCCCGCGAGCCAAGGACTGAAGCTTTCTTT
TRBV7-9,TRBD2,TRBJ2-1,NA,CASSLGGAGVYNEQFF,TGTGCCAGCAGCTTGGGAGGAGCGGGAGTTTACAATGAGCAGTTCTTC